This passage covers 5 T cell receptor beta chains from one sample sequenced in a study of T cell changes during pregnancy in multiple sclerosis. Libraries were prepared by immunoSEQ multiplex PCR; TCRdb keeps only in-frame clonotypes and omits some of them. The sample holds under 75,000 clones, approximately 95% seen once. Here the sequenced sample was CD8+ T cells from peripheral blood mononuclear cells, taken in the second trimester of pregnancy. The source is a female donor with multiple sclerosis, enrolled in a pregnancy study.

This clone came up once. The CDR3 bases are TGTGCCAGCAGCTCACTACAGGGGGAGTTTGGCTACACCTTC. Protein sequence: CASSSLQGEFGYTF. The chain uses TRBV7-9 and TRBJ1-2, with TRBD1 matching 8 bases. Germline CDR1 is SEHNR and CDR2 is FQNEAQ (reference sequence). The CDR3 runs 14 residues. V was clipped by 4 bases and J by 7 bases; unmatched bases: 8.

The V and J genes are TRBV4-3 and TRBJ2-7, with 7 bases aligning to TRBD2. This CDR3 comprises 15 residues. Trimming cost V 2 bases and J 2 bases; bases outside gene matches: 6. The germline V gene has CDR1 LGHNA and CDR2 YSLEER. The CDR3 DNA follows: TGCGCCAGCAGCCAACTTAGCGGGTCTACCTACGAGCAGTACTTC. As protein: CASSQLSGSTYEQYF.

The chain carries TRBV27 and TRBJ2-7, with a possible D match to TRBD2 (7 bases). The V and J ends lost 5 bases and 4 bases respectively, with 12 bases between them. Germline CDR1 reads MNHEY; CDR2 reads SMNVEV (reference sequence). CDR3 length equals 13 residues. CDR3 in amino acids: CASSRGGDYEQYF. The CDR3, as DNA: TGTGCCAGCAGTCGCGGGGGCGATTACGAGCAGTACTTC.

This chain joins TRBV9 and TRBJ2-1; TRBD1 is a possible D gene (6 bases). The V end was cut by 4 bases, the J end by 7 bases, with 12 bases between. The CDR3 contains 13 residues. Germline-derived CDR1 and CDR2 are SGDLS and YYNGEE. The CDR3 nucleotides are TGTGCCAGCAGCCGAGACAGGATGAATGAGCAGTTCTTC. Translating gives CASSRDRMNEQFF.

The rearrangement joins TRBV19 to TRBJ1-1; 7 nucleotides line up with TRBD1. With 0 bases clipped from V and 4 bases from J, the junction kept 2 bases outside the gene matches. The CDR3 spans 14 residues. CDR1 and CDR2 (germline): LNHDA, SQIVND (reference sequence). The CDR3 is CASSIESGGTEAFF. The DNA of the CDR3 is TGTGCCAGTAGTATAGAGTCAGGGGGCACTGAAGCTTTCTTT.